The 5 T cell receptor beta chains in this list originate from one sample, sequenced in a study of CD8 T cells in ankylosing spondylitis. TCRdb itself ran the 5' RACE reads through MiXCR, one entry per CDR3 protein. The sample yields 200,000 to 300,000 distinct CDR3 sequences, around 9.1% seen once. Material: blood, either unsorted or a sorted T cell fraction (not recorded which). The receptors were gathered from a male donor with ankylosing spondylitis or in good health (not recorded which).

This clonotype was counted at least ten times. This sequence joins TRBV18 and TRBJ2-7; 7 nucleotides agree with TRBD1. The trim removed 3 bases at V and 4 bases at J, leaving 9 bases unmatched. The CDR3 extends over 15 amino acids. From germline, CDR1 is KGHSH and CDR2 LQKENI. Here the CDR3 DNA reads TGTGCCAGCTCACCGTCCGGGACAGAAACTTACGAGCAGTACTTC. It is translated as CASSPSGTETYEQYF.

This clonotype was picked up many times. The chain joins TRBV20-1 to TRBJ2-2; no clear D. The V gene lost 6 bases and the J gene lost 1 base, with 15 bases spanning the gap. This CDR3 region has 15 residues. CDR1 is DFQATT and CDR2 is SNEGSKA in the germline V gene (reference sequence). CDR3 in DNA: TGCAGTGCCGAAACACGGACGGTGAACACCGGGGAGCTGTTTTTT. Translated, it gives CSAETRTVNTGELFF.

Ten or more counts support this clonotype. The CDR3: CASSVNDPGTYGYTF. The DNA of the CDR3 is TGTGCCAGCAGCGTGAACGATCCAGGCACCTATGGCTACACCTTC. This sequence joins TRBV9 and TRBJ1-2; D remains ambiguous. The length of the CDR3 is 15 residues. Trimming pared 2 bases from V and 4 bases from J, leaving 15 bases between. The germline V gene encodes CDR1 SGDLS and CDR2 YYNGEE.

This clonotype was seen many times. The chain links TRBV4-1 to TRBJ1-2; D unresolved. V was trimmed by 4 bases and J by 7 bases, leaving 22 bases between them. Germline values: CDR1 MGHRA, CDR2 YSYEKL. The CDR3 length is 16 residues. Here the CDR3 reads CASSPHSPDRAGGYTF. CDR3 nucleotide sequence: TGCGCCAGCAGCCCACACAGCCCCGACCGGGCAGGTGGCTACACCTTC.

This clonotype was seen ten or more times. The gene calls are TRBV12-3 or TRBV12-4 and TRBJ1-1; no reliable D call. This CDR3 comprises 14 residues. Trimming cost V 3 bases and J 4 bases, with 12 bases left between them. CDR3 bases: TGTGCCAGCAGTTTGCCAAATACGGGCACTGAAGCTTTCTTT. This codes for CASSLPNTGTEAFF.